This TCR beta chain derives from a study of spatial heterogeneity in lung cancer. Study-wide findings and caveats: Tumors with more nonsynonymous mutations had more expanded intratumoral alpha and beta TCRs.

A few counts support this clonotype. No antigen is known for it. Regarding time point: sample taken at primary tumor resection. The authors sequenced whole RNA from tumor, nontumor lung or frozen PBMC without sorting. The V and J ends lost 4 bases and 0 bases respectively, with 10 bases between them. The CDR3 extends over 14 amino acids. Germline V CDR1 and CDR2: SGHRS, YFSETQ. TCRdb analysed the 5' RACE reads with MiXCR anew, one entry per CDR3 protein. The sample records around 95,000 distinct CDR3 sequences, roughly 4.5% being singletons. The rearrangement uses TRBV5-1 and TRBJ1-1; no reliable D call. The sample in question was lung tumor tissue, obtained at surgery. The sequence was obtained from a male donor with early-stage non-small cell lung cancer. In nucleotides, the CDR3 is TGCGCCAGCAGCCCGGAGGGAATGAACACTGAAGCTTTCTTT. It yields the protein CASSPEGMNTEAFF.